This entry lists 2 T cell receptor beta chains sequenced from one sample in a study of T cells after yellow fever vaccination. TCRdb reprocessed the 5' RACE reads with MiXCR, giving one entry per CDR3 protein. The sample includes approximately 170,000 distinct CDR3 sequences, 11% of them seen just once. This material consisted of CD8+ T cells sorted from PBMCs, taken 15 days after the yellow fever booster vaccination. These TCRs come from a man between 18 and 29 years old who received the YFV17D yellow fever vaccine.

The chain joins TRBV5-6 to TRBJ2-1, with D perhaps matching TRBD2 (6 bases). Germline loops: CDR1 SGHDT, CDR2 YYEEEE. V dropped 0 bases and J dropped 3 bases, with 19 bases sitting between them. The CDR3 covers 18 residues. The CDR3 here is CASSLVGGILARYNEQFF. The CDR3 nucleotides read TGTGCCAGCAGCTTGGTTGGCGGGATCTTGGCGCGCTACAATGAGCAGTTCTTC.

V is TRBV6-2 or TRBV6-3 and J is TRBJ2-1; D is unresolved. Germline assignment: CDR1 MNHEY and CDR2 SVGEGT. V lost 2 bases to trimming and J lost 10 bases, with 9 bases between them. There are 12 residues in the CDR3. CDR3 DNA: TGTGCCAGCAGTTACCCACGTATAGAGCAGTTCTTC. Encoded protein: CASSYPRIEQFF.